The entry below gives a single T cell receptor beta chain sequence along with its context. Measured with immunoSEQ multiplex PCR; TCRdb has only the in-frame clones, and not every one. The repertoire holds some 94,000 clones, with 92% as singletons. These data are taken from a study of T cell changes during pregnancy in multiple sclerosis. In germline, CDR1 is SGHNT, CDR2 YYREEE (reference sequence). CDR3 length equals 16 residues. V was pared by 4 bases and J by 2 bases, with 8 bases of the junction left unmatched. The source was peripheral blood, collected in the first trimester of pregnancy. This TCR was recovered from a female donor with multiple sclerosis, enrolled in a pregnancy study. V gene TRBV5-4 combines with J gene TRBJ2-3; 9 nucleotides agree with TRBD1. The CDR3 coding sequence is TGTGCCAGCAGCCGCCCGGACAGGGGCATCACAGATACGCAGTATTTT. The encoded protein is CASSRPDRGITDTQYF.